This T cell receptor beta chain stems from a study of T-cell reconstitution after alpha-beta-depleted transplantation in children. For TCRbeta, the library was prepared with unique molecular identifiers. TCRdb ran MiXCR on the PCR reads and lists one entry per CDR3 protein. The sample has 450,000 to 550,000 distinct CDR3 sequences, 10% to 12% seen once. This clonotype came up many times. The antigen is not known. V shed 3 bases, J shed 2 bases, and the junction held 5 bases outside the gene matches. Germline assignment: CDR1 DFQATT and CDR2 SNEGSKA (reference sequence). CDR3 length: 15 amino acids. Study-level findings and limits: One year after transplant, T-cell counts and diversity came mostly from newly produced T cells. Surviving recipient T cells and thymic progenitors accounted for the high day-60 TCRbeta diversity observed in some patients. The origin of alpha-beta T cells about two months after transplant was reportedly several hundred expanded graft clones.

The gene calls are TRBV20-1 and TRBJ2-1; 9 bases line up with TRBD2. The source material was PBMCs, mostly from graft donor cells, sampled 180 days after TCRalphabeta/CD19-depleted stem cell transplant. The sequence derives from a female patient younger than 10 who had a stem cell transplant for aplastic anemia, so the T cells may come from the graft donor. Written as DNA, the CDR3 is TGCAGTGCTAGTAAGGGGACTAGCCCCTACAATGAGCAGTTCTTC. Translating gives CSASKGTSPYNEQFF.